Following are 9 T cell receptor beta chains from one sample sequenced in a study of early T cells in non-severe SARS-CoV-2 infection. In TCRdb, the 5' RACE reads were re-called with MiXCR into one record per CDR3 protein. This table holds roughly 56,000 distinct CDR3 sequences, less than 10% found once. Sequenced material: whole blood. The receptor set was obtained from an adult who was a healthcare worker with PCR-confirmed SARS-CoV-2 infection or an uninfected control (not recorded which).

This chain's CDR3 is CASSQFSDTQYF. The CDR3 DNA reads TGTGCCAGCAGCCAATTCTCAGATACGCAGTATTTT. This sequence joins TRBV3-1 and TRBJ2-3; the D is unclear. The germline CDR1 and CDR2 sequences are LGHDT and YNNKEL (reference sequence). The V and J ends lost 2 bases and 4 bases respectively, with 4 bases between them. This CDR3 region has 12 residues.

This clonotype was found a few times. The rearrangement links TRBV19 to TRBJ2-5, with unresolved D. Trimming removed 6 bases at V and 0 bases at J, with 11 bases between. The CDR3 length is 14 residues. Germline V gives CDR1 LNHDA, CDR2 SQIVND (reference sequence). This CDR3 is CASSQYMYQETQYF. In DNA form, the CDR3 reads TGTGCCAGTAGCCAGTACATGTACCAAGAGACCCAGTACTTC.

On this clonotype itself: This may come from a read error, since a much larger clone is one base off. The V call is TRBV7-2, the J call TRBJ2-2, with 8 nucleotides matching TRBD1. This CDR3 is 13 amino acids long. Germline CDR1 and CDR2: SGHTA and FQGNSA. J was trimmed by 5 bases and V by 4 bases; bases with no gene match: 0. DNA of the CDR3: TGTACCAGCAGCTGGGACAGGACCGGGGAGCTGTTTTTT. Protein: CTSSWDRTGELFF.

The J gene is TRBJ2-5, the V gene TRBV5-1, with TRBD1 matching 7 bases. Unmatched junction bases numbered 4, after V lost 5 bases and J lost 3 bases. The CDR3 is made up of 13 amino acids. CDR1 is SGHRS, CDR2 YFSETQ, per germline. This CDR3 reads CASRTGDEETQYF. The CDR3 coding sequence is TGCGCCAGCAGAACAGGGGATGAAGAGACCCAGTACTTC.

J is TRBJ2-1 and V is TRBV20-1; 7 positions agree with TRBD1. The CDR3 contains 14 residues. The V segment lost 2 bases and the J segment 7 bases; nucleotides outside the gene matches: 8. From germline, CDR1 is DFQATT and CDR2 SNEGSKA (reference sequence). CDR3 DNA sequence: TGCAGTGCTAGATCAGGGGGTGAAAAGAATGAGCAGTTCTTC. This gives the protein CSARSGGEKNEQFF.

V and J are TRBV6-2 or TRBV6-3 and TRBJ2-2; 7 nucleotides match TRBD1. The V segment lost 0 bases and the J segment 4 bases; nucleotides outside the gene matches: 5. Germline CDR1 and CDR2: MNHEY and SVGEGT. CDR3 length equals 16 residues. The CDR3 nucleotides are TGTGCCAGCAGTTACTCTGACAGGGCGGGCACCGGGGAGCTGTTTTTT. Encoded protein: CASSYSDRAGTGELFF.

This clonotype was detected ten times or more. The chain recombines TRBV12-3 or TRBV12-4 with TRBJ1-5; D is perhaps TRBD1 (6 bases). V lost 3 bases, J lost 2 bases, and 11 bases lay in between. The CDR3 runs to 15 residues. CDR3 in amino acids: CASSFFGGGNQPQHF. The DNA of the CDR3 is TGTGCCAGCAGTTTCTTTGGGGGCGGCAATCAGCCCCAGCATTTT.

This clonotype was detected ten times or more. The chain combines TRBV5-5 with TRBJ2-1, with 9 bases lining up with TRBD1. V lost 4 bases to trimming and J lost 12 bases; unmatched junction nucleotides: 17. CDR1 is SGHKS and CDR2 is YYEKEE in the germline V gene (reference sequence). The CDR3 spans 16 residues. The CDR3, as DNA: TGTGCCAGCAGCGCGGGACAGGGTTTGGACCCGAGGGGGCAGTTCTTC. Translated: CASSAGQGLDPRGQFF.

The rearrangement uses TRBV24-1 and TRBJ2-2; 8 nucleotides match TRBD1. J lost 9 bases, V lost 5 bases, and 19 bases had no gene match. The CDR3 has 18 residues. Germline assignment: CDR1 KGHDR and CDR2 SFDVKD. CDR3 amino acids: CATSAVDPGQGETWELFF. For the CDR3, the DNA is TGTGCCACCAGTGCCGTCGACCCAGGACAGGGAGAGACCTGGGAGCTGTTTTTT.